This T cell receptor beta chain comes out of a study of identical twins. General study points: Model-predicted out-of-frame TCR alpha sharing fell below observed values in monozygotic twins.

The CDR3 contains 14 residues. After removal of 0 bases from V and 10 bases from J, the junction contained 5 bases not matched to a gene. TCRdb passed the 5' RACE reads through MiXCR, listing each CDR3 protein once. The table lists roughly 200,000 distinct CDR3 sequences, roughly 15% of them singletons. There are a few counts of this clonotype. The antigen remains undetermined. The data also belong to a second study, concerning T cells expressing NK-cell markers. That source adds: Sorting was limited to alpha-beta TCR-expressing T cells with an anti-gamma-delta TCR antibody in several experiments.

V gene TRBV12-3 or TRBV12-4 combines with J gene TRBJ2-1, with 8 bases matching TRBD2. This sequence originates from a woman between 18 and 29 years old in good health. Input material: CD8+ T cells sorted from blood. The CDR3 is CASSLALGGREQFF. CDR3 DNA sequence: TGTGCCAGCAGTTTAGCGCTTGGCGGGAGGGAGCAGTTCTTC.